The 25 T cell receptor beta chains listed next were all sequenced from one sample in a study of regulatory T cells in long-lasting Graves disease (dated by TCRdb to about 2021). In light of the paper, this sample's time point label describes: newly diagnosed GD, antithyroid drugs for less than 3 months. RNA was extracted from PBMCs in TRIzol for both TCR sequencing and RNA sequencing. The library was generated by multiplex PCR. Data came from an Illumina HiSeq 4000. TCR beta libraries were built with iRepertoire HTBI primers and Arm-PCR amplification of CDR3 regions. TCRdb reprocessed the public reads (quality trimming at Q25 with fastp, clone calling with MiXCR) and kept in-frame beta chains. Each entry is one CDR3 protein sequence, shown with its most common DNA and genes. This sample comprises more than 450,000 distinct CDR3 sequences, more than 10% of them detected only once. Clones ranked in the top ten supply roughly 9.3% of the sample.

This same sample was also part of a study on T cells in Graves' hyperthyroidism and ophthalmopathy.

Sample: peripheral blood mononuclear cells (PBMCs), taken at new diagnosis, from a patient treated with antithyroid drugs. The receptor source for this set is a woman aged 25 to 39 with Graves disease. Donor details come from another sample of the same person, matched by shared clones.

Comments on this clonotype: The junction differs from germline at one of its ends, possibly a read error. CDR3 nucleotide sequence: TGTGCCAGCAGCGTAGGGACGGCTGGAAGCACCATATATTTT. The encoded protein is CASSVGTAGSTIYF. This sequence joins TRBV9 and TRBJ1-3; no clear D. Germline V gene lookup returns CDR1 SGDLS and CDR2 YYNGEE. The CDR3 totals 14 residues.

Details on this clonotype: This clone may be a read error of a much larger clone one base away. CDR3 DNA sequence: TGTGCCAGCAGTGAATATACCATGGACACTGAAGCTTTCTTT. It is translated as CASSEYTMDTEAFF. The rearrangement uses TRBV6-1 and TRBJ1-1, with D uncertain. The CDR3 length is 14 residues. The germline V gene encodes CDR1 MNHNS and CDR2 SASEGT. Trimming cost V 2 bases and J 3 bases, with 10 bases left between them.

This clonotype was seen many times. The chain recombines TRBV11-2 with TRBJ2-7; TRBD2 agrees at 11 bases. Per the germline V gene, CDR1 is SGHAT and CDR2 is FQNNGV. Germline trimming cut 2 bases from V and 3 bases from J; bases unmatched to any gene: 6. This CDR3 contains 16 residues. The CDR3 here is CASSLYPGTSGYEQYF. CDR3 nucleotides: TGTGCCAGCAGCTTATACCCCGGGACTAGCGGCTACGAGCAGTACTTC. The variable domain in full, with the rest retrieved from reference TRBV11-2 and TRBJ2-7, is EAGVAQSPRYKIIEKRQSVAFWCNPISGHATLYWYQQILGQGPKLLIQFQNNGVVDDSQLPKDRFSAERLKGVDSTLKIQPAKLEDSAVYLCASSLYPGTSGYEQYFGPGTRLTVT.

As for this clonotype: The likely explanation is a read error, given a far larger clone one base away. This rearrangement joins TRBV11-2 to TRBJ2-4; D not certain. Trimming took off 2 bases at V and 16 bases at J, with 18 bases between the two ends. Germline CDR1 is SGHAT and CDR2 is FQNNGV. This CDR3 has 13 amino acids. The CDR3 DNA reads TGTGCCAGCAGCTTATGGGTATCGGAGACCCACTACTTC. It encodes CASSLWVSETHYF.

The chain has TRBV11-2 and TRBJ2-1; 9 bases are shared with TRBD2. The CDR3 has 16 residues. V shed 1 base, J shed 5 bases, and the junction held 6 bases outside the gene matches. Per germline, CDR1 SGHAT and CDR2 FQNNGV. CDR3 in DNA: TGTGCCAGCAGCTTAGTAGGTAGCGGGAGTAACAATGAGCAGTTCTTC. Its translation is CASSLVGSGSNNEQFF.

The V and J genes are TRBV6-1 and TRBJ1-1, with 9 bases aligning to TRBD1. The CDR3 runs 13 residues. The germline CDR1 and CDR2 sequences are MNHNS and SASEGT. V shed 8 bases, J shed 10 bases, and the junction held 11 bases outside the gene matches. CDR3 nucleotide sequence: TGTGCCAGCGCCGTCGGGACAGGGAGTGTAGCTTTCTTT. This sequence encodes CASAVGTGSVAFF.

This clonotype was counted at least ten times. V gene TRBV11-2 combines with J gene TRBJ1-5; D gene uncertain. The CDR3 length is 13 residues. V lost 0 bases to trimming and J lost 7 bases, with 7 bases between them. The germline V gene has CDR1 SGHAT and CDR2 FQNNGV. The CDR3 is CASSLDYGQPQHF. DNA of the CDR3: TGTGCCAGCAGCTTAGATTACGGACAGCCCCAGCATTTT.

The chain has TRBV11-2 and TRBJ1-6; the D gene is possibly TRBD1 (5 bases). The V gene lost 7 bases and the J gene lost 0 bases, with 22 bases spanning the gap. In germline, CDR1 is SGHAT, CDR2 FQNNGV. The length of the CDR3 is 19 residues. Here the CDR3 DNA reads TGTGCCAGCACCCTCAACTCGGGACTCCTGAGCTCCTATAATTCACCCCTCCACTTT. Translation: CASTLNSGLLSSYNSPLHF.

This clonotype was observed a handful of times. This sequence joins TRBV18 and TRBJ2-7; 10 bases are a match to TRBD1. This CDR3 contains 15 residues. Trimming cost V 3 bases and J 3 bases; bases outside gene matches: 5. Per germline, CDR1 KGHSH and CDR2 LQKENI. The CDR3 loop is CASSPGTGAYYEQYF. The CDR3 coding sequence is TGTGCCAGCTCACCCGGGACAGGGGCCTACTACGAGCAGTACTTC.

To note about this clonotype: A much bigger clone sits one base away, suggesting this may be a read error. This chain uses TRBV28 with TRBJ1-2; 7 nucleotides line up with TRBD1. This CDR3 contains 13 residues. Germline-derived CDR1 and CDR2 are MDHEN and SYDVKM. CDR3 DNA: TGTGCCAGCAGCCAGACAGGGCCTTATGGCTGCACCTTC. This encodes CASSQTGPYGCTF.

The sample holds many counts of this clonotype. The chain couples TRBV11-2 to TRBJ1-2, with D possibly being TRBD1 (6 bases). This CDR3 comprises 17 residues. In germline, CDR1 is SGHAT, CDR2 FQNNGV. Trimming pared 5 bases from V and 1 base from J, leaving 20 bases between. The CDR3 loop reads CASSPHREPLHNYGYTF. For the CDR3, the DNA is TGTGCCAGCAGCCCCCACAGGGAACCCTTACATAACTATGGCTACACCTTC.

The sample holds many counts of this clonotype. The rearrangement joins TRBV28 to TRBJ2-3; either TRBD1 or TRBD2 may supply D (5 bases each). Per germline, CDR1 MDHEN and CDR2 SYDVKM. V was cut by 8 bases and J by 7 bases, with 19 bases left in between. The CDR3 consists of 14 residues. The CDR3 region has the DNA TGTGCCAGCGGCACTCGAACCGGGACCAATACGCAGTATTTT. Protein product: CASGTRTGTNTQYF. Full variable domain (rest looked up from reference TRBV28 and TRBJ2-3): DVKVTQSSRYLVKRTGEKVFLECVQDMDHENMFWYRQDPGLGLRLIYFSYDVKMKEKGDIPEGYSVSREKKERFSLILESASTNQTSMYLCASGTRTGTNTQYFGPGTRLTVL.

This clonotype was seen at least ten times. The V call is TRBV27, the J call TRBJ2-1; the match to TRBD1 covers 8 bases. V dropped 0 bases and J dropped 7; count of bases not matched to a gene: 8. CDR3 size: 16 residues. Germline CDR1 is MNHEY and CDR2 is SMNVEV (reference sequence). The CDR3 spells CASSLSGRGPSNEQFF. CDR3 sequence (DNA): TGTGCCAGCAGTTTATCGGGCAGGGGGCCGAGTAATGAGCAGTTCTTC.

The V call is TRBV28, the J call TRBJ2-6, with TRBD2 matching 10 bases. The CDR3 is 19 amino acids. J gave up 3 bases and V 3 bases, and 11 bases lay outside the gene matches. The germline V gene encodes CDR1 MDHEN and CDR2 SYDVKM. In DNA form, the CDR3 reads TGTGCCAGCAGTTTTTTCAGCGGGAGGGGAATATATGGGGCCAACGTCCTGACTTTC. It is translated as CASSFFSGRGIYGANVLTF.

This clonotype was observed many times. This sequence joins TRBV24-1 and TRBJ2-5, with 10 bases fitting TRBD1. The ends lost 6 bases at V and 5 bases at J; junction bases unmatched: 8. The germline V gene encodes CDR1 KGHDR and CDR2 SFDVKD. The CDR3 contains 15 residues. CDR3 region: CATSSGTGDLETQYF. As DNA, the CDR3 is TGTGCCACCAGTTCCGGGACAGGGGACCTTGAGACCCAGTACTTC.

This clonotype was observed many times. The CDR3 region is CASSLAGGRGYGYTF. CDR3 DNA sequence: TGTGCCAGCAGCTTAGCGGGGGGGCGAGGGTATGGCTACACCTTC. The chain couples TRBV7-2 to TRBJ1-2; perhaps TRBD1 as D (6 bases). This CDR3 comprises 15 residues. V was pared by 0 bases and J by 5 bases, with 13 bases between. The germline gives CDR1 SGHTA, CDR2 FQGNSA. Full variable domain (missing parts from reference TRBV7-2 and TRBJ1-2): GAGVSQSPSNKVTEKGKDVELRCDPISGHTALYWYRQSLGQGLEFLIYFQGNSAPDKSGLPSDRFSAERTGGSVSTLTIQRTQQEDSAVYLCASSLAGGRGYGYTFGSGTRLTVV.

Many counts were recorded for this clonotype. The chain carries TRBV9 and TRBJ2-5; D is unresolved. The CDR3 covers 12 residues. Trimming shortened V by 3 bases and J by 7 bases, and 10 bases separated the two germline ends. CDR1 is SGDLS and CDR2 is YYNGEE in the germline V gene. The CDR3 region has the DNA TGTGCCAGCAGCGGGTCGGGCGGGACCCAGTACTTC. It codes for CASSGSGGTQYF.

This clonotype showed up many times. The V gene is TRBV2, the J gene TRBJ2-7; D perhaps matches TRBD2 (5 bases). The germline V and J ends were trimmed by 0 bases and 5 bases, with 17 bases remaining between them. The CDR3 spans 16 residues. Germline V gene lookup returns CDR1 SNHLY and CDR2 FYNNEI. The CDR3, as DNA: TGTGCCAGCAGTGAAGCGCTTGTTCGGCGGGTCCACGAGCAGTACTTC. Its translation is CASSEALVRRVHEQYF.

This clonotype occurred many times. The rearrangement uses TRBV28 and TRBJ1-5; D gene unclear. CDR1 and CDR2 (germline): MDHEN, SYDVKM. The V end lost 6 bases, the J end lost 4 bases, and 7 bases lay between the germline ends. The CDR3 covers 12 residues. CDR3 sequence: CASRGPNQPQHF. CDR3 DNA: TGTGCCAGCAGAGGACCTAATCAGCCCCAGCATTTT.

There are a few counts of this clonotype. The CDR3 reads CASRPGTAIYEQYF. The CDR3 nucleotides read TGTGCCAGCAGACCCGGGACAGCGATCTACGAGCAGTACTTC. The genes are TRBV28 and TRBJ2-7, with TRBD1 matching over 7 bases. This CDR3 contains 14 residues. Germline V gives CDR1 MDHEN, CDR2 SYDVKM. Unmatched junction bases numbered 8, after V lost 6 bases and J lost 3 bases.

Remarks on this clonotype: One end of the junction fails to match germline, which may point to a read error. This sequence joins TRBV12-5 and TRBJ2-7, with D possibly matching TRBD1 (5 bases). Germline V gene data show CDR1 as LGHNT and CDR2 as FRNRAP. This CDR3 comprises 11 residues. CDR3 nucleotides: TGTGCTAGTGGGCAGGGATACGAGCAGTGCTTC. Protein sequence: CASGQGYEQCF.

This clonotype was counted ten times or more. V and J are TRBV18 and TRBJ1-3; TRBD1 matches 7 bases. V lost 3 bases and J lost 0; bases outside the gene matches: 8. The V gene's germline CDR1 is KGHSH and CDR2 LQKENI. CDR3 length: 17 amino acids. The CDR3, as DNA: TGTGCCAGCTCACCCCTCAGGGACAGTTCCTCTGGAAACACCATATATTTT. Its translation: CASSPLRDSSSGNTIYF. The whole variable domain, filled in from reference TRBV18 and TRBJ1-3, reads NAGVMQNPRHLVRRRGQEARLRCSPMKGHSHVYWYRQLPEEGLKFMVYLQKENIIDESGMPKERFSAEFPKEGPSILRIQQVVRGDSAAYFCASSPLRDSSSGNTIYFGEGSWLTVV.

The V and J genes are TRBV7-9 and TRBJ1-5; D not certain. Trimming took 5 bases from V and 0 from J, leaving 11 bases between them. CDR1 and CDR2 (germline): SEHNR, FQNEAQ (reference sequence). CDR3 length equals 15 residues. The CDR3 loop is CASSGGLYSNQPQHF. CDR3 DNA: TGTGCCAGCAGCGGCGGACTGTATAGCAATCAGCCCCAGCATTTT.

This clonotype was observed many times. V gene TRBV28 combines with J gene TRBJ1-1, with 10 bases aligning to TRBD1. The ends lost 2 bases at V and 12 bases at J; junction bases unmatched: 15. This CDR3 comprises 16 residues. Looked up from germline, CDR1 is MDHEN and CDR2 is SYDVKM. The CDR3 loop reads CASSLHGTGVIPPPFF. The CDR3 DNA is TGTGCCAGCAGTTTACACGGGACAGGGGTTATCCCCCCTCCTTTCTTT.

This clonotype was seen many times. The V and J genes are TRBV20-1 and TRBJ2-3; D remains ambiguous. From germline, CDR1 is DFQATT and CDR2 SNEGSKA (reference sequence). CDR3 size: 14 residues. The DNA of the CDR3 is TGCAGCTTTAAGCTGGCGTTTGGGACAGATACGCAGTATTTT. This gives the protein CSFKLAFGTDTQYF.